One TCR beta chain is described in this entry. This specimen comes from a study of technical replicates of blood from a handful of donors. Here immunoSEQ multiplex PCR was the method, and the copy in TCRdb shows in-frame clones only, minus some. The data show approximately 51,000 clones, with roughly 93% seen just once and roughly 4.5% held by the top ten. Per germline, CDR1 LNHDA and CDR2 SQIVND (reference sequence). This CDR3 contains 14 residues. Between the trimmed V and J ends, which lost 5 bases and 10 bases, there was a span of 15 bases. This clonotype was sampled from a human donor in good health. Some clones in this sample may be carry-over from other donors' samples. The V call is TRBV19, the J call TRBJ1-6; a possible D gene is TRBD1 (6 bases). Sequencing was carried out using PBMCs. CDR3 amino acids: CASSDQGLYSPLHF. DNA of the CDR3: TGTGCCAGTAGTGATCAGGGGTTGTACTCACCCCTCCACTTT.